These 23 T cell receptor beta chains were all obtained from the same sample, sequenced in a study of beta chain features in type 1 diabetes (dated by TCRdb to the late 2010s). The study at large found these results: Type 1 diabetes patients showed a moderate but significant shortening of TCRB CDR3 length in all four CD4+ subsets.

The library was built by means of the immunoSEQ multiplex PCR assay. The entire amount of isolated RNA was reverse transcribed using the High Capacity cDNA Reverse Transcription Kit, so the sequenced TCRB transcripts were expressed ones. Sourced from immuneACCESS, this table was stored by TCRdb with only in-frame sequences that have V and J called. A share of the clones is absent; for the studies checked, an unresolved V gene accounts for under half, and the remainder has no known explanation. The sample yields hundreds of thousands of clones; around an eighth were counted once. Nearly 0.04% of the sample is held by the ten biggest clonotypes. No antigen has been identified for these receptors. The material sequenced was naive CD4+ T cells from blood. The sample's cell subset or site, from its label and the paper: true naive CD4+ T cells. These receptors originate from a man aged 18 to 35 with type 1 diabetes.

This clone has more than one count but fewer than ten. The chain has TRBV28 and TRBJ2-2; a possible D gene is TRBD1 (5 bases). The CDR3 is 15 residues long. In germline, CDR1 is MDHEN, CDR2 SYDVKM. Deletions cut 4 bases from V and 3 bases from J, with 12 bases between. CDR3 residues: CASSSPGRDTGELFF. The CDR3 coding sequence is TGTGCCAGCAGTTCCCCTGGCAGGGACACCGGGGAGCTGTTTTTT.

V and J are TRBV30 and TRBJ2-5, with D unclear. The germline CDR1 and CDR2 sequences are GTSNPN and SVGIG (reference sequence). The CDR3 runs 12 residues. The V end was cut by 0 bases, the J end by 2 bases, with 4 bases between. CDR3 nucleotides: TGTGCCTGGAGTGTAATGCAAGAGACCCAGTACTTC. Protein product: CAWSVMQETQYF.

The chain uses TRBV7-2 and TRBJ2-5, with 11 bases matching TRBD2. The CDR3 has 17 amino acids. The V gene end was trimmed by 1 base and the J gene end by 4 bases; junction bases not matched to a gene: 8. Looked up from germline, CDR1 is SGHTA and CDR2 is FQGNSA. The CDR3 sequence is CASSLGATSGIGETQYF. In DNA form, the CDR3 reads TGTGCCAGCAGCTTAGGTGCGACTAGCGGGATTGGAGAGACCCAGTACTTC.

The chain joins TRBV30 to TRBJ2-6; D unresolved. CDR3 length: 13 residues. From germline, CDR1 is GTSNPN and CDR2 SVGIG (reference sequence). The V and J ends lost 8 bases and 0 bases respectively, with 8 bases between them. The CDR3 is CAGTASGANVLTF. The CDR3 nucleotides are TGTGCCGGCACCGCCTCTGGGGCCAACGTCCTGACTTTC.

This clone was picked up a small number of times. The gene calls are TRBV18 and TRBJ2-3; 7 nucleotides agree with TRBD1. From germline, CDR1 is KGHSH and CDR2 LQKENI. There are 15 residues in the CDR3. Trimming at V came to 7 bases and at J to 2 bases, leaving 9 bases not matched to a gene. The CDR3 reads CASYFDRVVTDTQYF. The CDR3 DNA sequence: TGTGCCAGCTACTTCGACAGGGTCGTCACAGATACGCAGTATTTT.

A word on this clone: Other DNA sequences within the sample encode an identical CDR3. The chain recombines TRBV5-1 with TRBJ2-3; 7 positions agree with TRBD1. Looked up from germline, CDR1 is SGHRS and CDR2 is YFSETQ. V dropped 2 bases and J dropped 6; count of bases not matched to a gene: 3. This CDR3 has 13 amino acids. The CDR3 spells CASSFDRADTQYF. DNA of the CDR3: TGCGCCAGCAGCTTTGACAGGGCCGATACGCAGTATTTT.

V gene TRBV27 combines with J gene TRBJ2-2; 14 bases are shared with TRBD2. Per germline, CDR1 MNHEY and CDR2 SMNVEV (reference sequence). Trimming took 6 bases from V and 6 from J; bases not matched to a gene: 9. This CDR3 has 17 residues. This CDR3 reads CASRGTSGRVVSGELFF. Here the CDR3 DNA reads TGTGCCAGCAGGGGGACTAGCGGGAGAGTTGTGTCCGGGGAGCTGTTTTTT.

The chain links TRBV30 to TRBJ1-2; D ambiguous. CDR1 is GTSNPN, CDR2 SVGIG, per germline (reference sequence). V was trimmed by 2 bases and J by 1 base, leaving 14 bases between them. The CDR3 runs 15 residues. In nucleotides, the CDR3 is TGTGCCTGGAGTATTAGAGGCGGGGATAACTATGGCTACACCTTC. Protein: CAWSIRGGDNYGYTF.

This rearrangement joins TRBV28 to TRBJ2-1; D uncertain. The CDR3 runs 13 residues. V was shortened by 6 bases and J by 7 bases, with 13 bases between the two germline ends. CDR1 is MDHEN, CDR2 SYDVKM, per germline. CDR3: CASSAYGNNEQFF. CDR3 bases: TGTGCCAGCAGCGCCTATGGGAATAATGAGCAGTTCTTC.

This clone was seen a few times. V is TRBV5-6 and J is TRBJ1-1; unclear D gene. Germline V CDR1 and CDR2: SGHDT, YYEEEE. CDR3 length: 15 residues. V dropped 0 bases and J dropped 3 bases, with 12 bases sitting between them. The chain's CDR3 is CASSLGRTADTEAFF. CDR3 DNA sequence: TGTGCCAGCAGCTTGGGTCGGACGGCGGACACTGAAGCTTTCTTT.

J is TRBJ2-3 and V is TRBV5-1; the match to TRBD2 covers 9 bases. The J segment lost 0 bases and the V segment lost 4 bases, leaving 9 bases of the junction unmatched. CDR1 is SGHRS and CDR2 is YFSETQ in the germline V gene. The CDR3 spans 17 residues. The CDR3 nucleotides are TGCGCCAGCAGCCGGACTAGCGAAATACTCAGCACAGATACGCAGTATTTT. Protein product: CASSRTSEILSTDTQYF.

This sequence joins TRBV4-3 and TRBJ1-6; TRBD1 aligns across 7 bases. There are 14 residues in the CDR3. V lost 3 bases and J lost 6; bases outside the gene matches: 2. CDR1 LGHNA and CDR2 YSLEER come from the germline V gene. CDR3 sequence: CASSQAGGNSPLHF. The CDR3 coding sequence is TGCGCCAGCAGCCAGGCAGGGGGTAATTCACCCCTCCACTTT.

This clone came up a few times. The V gene is TRBV23-1, the J gene TRBJ1-2; weak D call: TRBD1 (5 bases). TRBV23-1 falls under the ORF class, with uncertain function. V shed 4 bases and J shed 8 bases, with 23 bases lying between them. The CDR3 sequence is 16 residues long. CDR3 sequence: CASSPSGSFGDSGYTF. The CDR3 region has the DNA TGCGCCAGCAGTCCTTCCGGGTCCTTTGGGGACTCGGGCTACACCTTC.

The chain has TRBV28 and TRBJ2-7; 9 nucleotides align to TRBD1. V shed 5 bases and J 1 base; nucleotides not matched to a gene: 6. The CDR3 is 15 residues long. Germline V CDR1 and CDR2: MDHEN, SYDVKM. CDR3 nucleotide sequence: TGTGCCAGCAGTCACGCCGGGACAGGGTCCTACGAGCAGTACTTC. This gives the protein CASSHAGTGSYEQYF.

Concerning this clone: Other DNA sequences from this sample encode an identical CDR3 as well. CDR3 bases: TGCAGTGCTAGAGGATCAGATACGCAGTATTTT. This gives the protein CSARGSDTQYF. The chain is built from TRBV20-1 and TRBJ2-3; no reliable D call. The ends were cut back, 1 base at V and 4 bases at J, with 3 bases in the middle. The CDR3 is 11 amino acids. The germline gives CDR1 DFQATT, CDR2 SNEGSKA (reference sequence).

The chain couples TRBV11-2 to TRBJ2-7; D is undetermined. CDR1 is SGHAT, CDR2 FQNNGV, per germline. The V and J ends lost 5 bases and 3 bases respectively, with 20 bases between them. The CDR3 spans 16 residues. Here the CDR3 DNA reads TGTGCCAGCAGCCCCCGTACTTTAGACCCAAGCTACGAGCAGTACTTC. It yields the protein CASSPRTLDPSYEQYF.

This clone was seen only a few times. The V gene is TRBV25-1, the J gene TRBJ2-2, with 9 bases fitting TRBD1. CDR1 and CDR2 (germline): MGHDK, SYGVNS. V trimming: 3 bases; J trimming: 10 bases; junction bases outside the gene matches: 3. This CDR3 comprises 13 residues. CDR3: CASSDGTGKELFF. DNA of the CDR3: TGTGCCAGCAGTGACGGGACAGGGAAGGAGCTGTTTTTT.

This clone was counted only a few times. The chain uses TRBV7-9 and TRBJ2-3, with D possibly TRBD2 on 6 matching bases. This CDR3 is built from 13 residues. Trimming took 5 bases from V and 5 from J, leaving 11 bases between them. Germline V gene lookup returns CDR1 SEHNR and CDR2 FQNEAQ (reference sequence). This CDR3 reads CASSAAGRDTQYF. The CDR3 DNA is TGTGCCAGCAGCGCTGCGGGAAGAGATACGCAGTATTTT.

This clone was seen more than once but under ten times. This chain uses TRBV6-5 with TRBJ2-1; TRBD1 matches 10 bases. Germline V gene sequence: CDR1 MNHEY, CDR2 SVGAGI. Trimming at V came to 2 bases and at J to 9 bases, leaving 7 bases not matched to a gene. This CDR3 is built from 15 residues. As DNA, the CDR3 is TGTGCCAGCAGTTACAGACAGGGGGCAGCCGGTGAGCAGTTCTTC. It translates to CASSYRQGAAGEQFF.

The chain links TRBV28 to TRBJ1-1; D might be TRBD1 (5 bases). Germline V CDR1 and CDR2: MDHEN, SYDVKM. V lost 5 bases to trimming and J lost 1 base, with 23 bases between them. The CDR3 is 18 residues long. CDR3 protein: CASSPLPQAGITNTEAFF. The CDR3 DNA follows: TGTGCCAGCAGTCCCCTCCCCCAGGCAGGGATAACGAACACTGAAGCTTTCTTT.

The J gene is TRBJ2-7, the V gene TRBV30; a possible D gene is TRBD1 (6 bases). Germline-derived CDR1 and CDR2 are GTSNPN and SVGIG (reference sequence). This CDR3 contains 15 residues. The V end was cut by 5 bases, the J end by 5 bases, with 22 bases between. CDR3 in amino acids: CAWDGGRQGFDEQYF. The CDR3 coding sequence is TGTGCCTGGGATGGGGGTAGGCAGGGGTTCGACGAGCAGTACTTC.

The J gene is TRBJ2-1, the V gene TRBV6-1; TRBD2 agrees at 11 bases. Germline CDR1 reads MNHNS; CDR2 reads SASEGT. The CDR3 has 15 residues. J lost 4 bases, V lost 8 bases, and 7 bases had no gene match. CDR3 residues: CASLGGTSGYNEQFF. CDR3 nucleotide sequence: TGTGCCAGCCTTGGGGGGACTAGCGGTTACAATGAGCAGTTCTTC.

This clone was picked up a small number of times. The chain carries TRBV30 and TRBJ1-2; D is ambiguous. V dropped 4 bases and J dropped 8 bases, with 11 bases sitting between them. The CDR3 covers 11 residues. CDR1 is GTSNPN and CDR2 is SVGIG in the germline V gene (reference sequence). DNA for the CDR3: TGTGCCTGGAAGCCCCACTCCGGCTACACCTTC. It codes for CAWKPHSGYTF.